Listed below are T cell receptor beta chains from one sample, sequenced in a study of blood T cell repertoires in COVID-19. Clones were sequenced by immunoSEQ multiplex PCR, and TCRdb holds only the in-frame ones, with some missing. In the table there are fewer than 400,000 clones, 80% to 90% of which are singletons. Sequencing input: PBMCs or T cells enriched from blood (not recorded which). The receptor source for this set is a man aged 25 to 40 who had recovered from COVID-19. Both conserved end residues are part of each CDR3. The D gene is left open where the match is weak. Clone size appears in some rows only: once, few, many, or a class for an expanded clone.

D: TRBD1
J: TRBJ1-5
V: TRBV29-1
size: -
DNA: TGCAGCGTTGCCGGGACAGGGGATCAGCCCCAGCATTTT
CDR3: CSVAGTGDQPQHF

D: -
J: TRBJ2-5
V: TRBV15
size: -
DNA: TGTGCCACCAGCAGGGCACAAGGGACTTCACAAGAGACCCAGTACTTC
CDR3: CATSRAQGTSQETQYF

D: TRBD1
J: TRBJ1-2
V: TRBV6-5
size: -
DNA: TGTGCCAGCAGTTACTCGGAGGGGGCAGGCTATGGCTACACCTTC
CDR3: CASSYSEGAGYGYTF

D: -
J: TRBJ2-5
V: TRBV18
size: -
DNA: TGTGCCAGCTCACCAACAGCCGTGGCGGAGACCCAGTACTTC
CDR3: CASSPTAVAETQYF

D: -
J: TRBJ2-2
V: TRBV27
size: -
DNA: TGTGCCAGCAGTCTTGGAGGGGCCGGGGAGCTGTTTTTT
CDR3: CASSLGGAGELFF

D: TRBD2
J: TRBJ2-7
V: TRBV7-6
size: -
DNA: TGTGCCAGCAGCTTAGCGGGCGGGGGAACCTACGAGCAGTACTTC
CDR3: CASSLAGGGTYEQYF

D: TRBD1
J: TRBJ2-7
V: TRBV5-6
size: -
DNA: TGTGCCAGCAGCTGGGACAGGGGCTACGAGCAGTACTTC
CDR3: CASSWDRGYEQYF

D: TRBD1
J: TRBJ1-4
V: TRBV10-2
size: once
DNA: TGCGCCAGCACCGACAGACAGGGTGAAAAACTGTTTTTT
CDR3: CASTDRQGEKLFF

D: -
J: TRBJ1-1
V: TRBV24-1
size: -
DNA: TGTGCCACCAGACAGGGCCAGAACACTGAAGCTTTCTTT
CDR3: CATRQGQNTEAFF

D: TRBD2
J: TRBJ2-1
V: TRBV7-2
size: -
DNA: TGTGCCAGCAGCTTTACTAGCGGGGTAAATGAGCAGTTCTTC
CDR3: CASSFTSGVNEQFF

D: -
J: TRBJ1-2
V: TRBV7-8
size: -
DNA: TGTGCCAGCAGCGTCCGAACAGGGAACTATGGCTACACCTTC
CDR3: CASSVRTGNYGYTF

D: TRBD1
J: TRBJ1-1
V: TRBV5-1
size: -
DNA: TGCGCCAGCAGCCAACCGGGACAGGGAGAAGCTTTCTTT
CDR3: CASSQPGQGEAFF

D: TRBD1
J: TRBJ1-2
V: TRBV9
size: -
DNA: TGTGCCAGCAGCCCAACGGGACAGGTGGGCGGCTACACCTTC
CDR3: CASSPTGQVGGYTF

D: TRBD1
J: TRBJ1-2
V: TRBV5-8
size: -
DNA: TGTGCCAGCAGCTCGCTCGACAGGGCCATTGGCTACACCTTC
CDR3: CASSSLDRAIGYTF

D: TRBD1
J: TRBJ1-2
V: TRBV10-2
size: -
DNA: TGCGCCAGCAGTGAGTCGAGGGGGCAGGGAACCTATGGCTACACCTTC
CDR3: CASSESRGQGTYGYTF

D: -
J: TRBJ2-7
V: TRBV6-5
size: -
DNA: TGTGCCGGTAGAGCGCCGTCTGGATACGAGCAGTACTTC
CDR3: CAGRAPSGYEQYF

D: -
J: TRBJ1-2
V: TRBV5-1
size: -
DNA: TGCGCCAGCAGCTTGGGAGGCGTGGAGGGAGCTAACTATGGCTACACCTTC
CDR3: CASSLGGVEGANYGYTF

D: -
J: TRBJ1-1
V: TRBV9
size: -
DNA: TGTGCCAGCAGCCATAGCAGGGAGGGCACTGAAGCTTTCTTT
CDR3: CASSHSREGTEAFF

D: TRBD1
J: TRBJ1-3
V: TRBV6-5
size: -
DNA: TGTGCCAGCAGACGACAGGGGGCGAACGGAAACACCATATATTTT
CDR3: CASRRQGANGNTIYF

D: -
J: TRBJ2-5
V: TRBV5-4
size: -
DNA: TGTGCCAGCACCAACAGGGATTGGGGAAAAGAGACCCAGTACTTC
CDR3: CASTNRDWGKETQYF

D: TRBD1
J: TRBJ2-2
V: TRBV11-1
size: -
DNA: TGTGCCAGCAGCTCCACAGGGGACACCGGGGAGCTGTTTTTT
CDR3: CASSSTGDTGELFF

D: -
J: TRBJ1-1
V: TRBV5-1
size: -
DNA: TGCGCCAGCACGGCAGGGCCGAACACTGAAGCTTTCTTT
CDR3: CASTAGPNTEAFF

D: TRBD1
J: TRBJ1-2
V: TRBV24-1
size: -
DNA: TGTGCCACCAGTGAGAGACAGGGATTAAATGGCTACACCTTC
CDR3: CATSERQGLNGYTF

D: -
J: TRBJ2-7
V: TRBV5-1
size: -
DNA: TGCGCCAGCAGCTTGGCTTCGCGGAACGAGCAGTACTTC
CDR3: CASSLASRNEQYF

D: TRBD1
J: TRBJ1-5
V: TRBV19
size: few
DNA: TGTGCCAGTAAAAGGGACAGGGCAAGCAATCAGCCCCAGCATTTT
CDR3: CASKRDRASNQPQHF

D: TRBD1
J: TRBJ1-6
V: TRBV27
size: -
DNA: TGTGCCAGCAGGATGAACTCGGGTGCAGGGGGTAGATCACCCCTCCACTTT
CDR3: CASRMNSGAGGRSPLHF

D: -
J: TRBJ1-2
V: TRBV7-9
size: -
DNA: TGTGCCAGCAGCTTAGCTCAGGGCACATCCTATGGCTACACCTTC
CDR3: CASSLAQGTSYGYTF

D: -
J: TRBJ2-1
V: TRBV27
size: -
DNA: TGTGCCAGCAGTTTTAGACTACACAATGAGCAGTTCTTC
CDR3: CASSFRLHNEQFF